The source of this TCR beta chain is a study of cytomegalovirus exposure and HLA in healthy donors. A note on this clone: Its antigen is still unknown.

V lost 0 bases and J 4 bases, leaving 14 bases between the germline ends. The CDR3 runs 16 residues. Germline V gene sequence: CDR1 SGHDT, CDR2 YYEEEE. General observations from the study: CMV serostatus alone was available as immune exposure information.

60 Vbeta and 13 Jbeta primers were used in PCR. TCRdb's copy holds only in-frame clones and misses some; the assay was immunoSEQ multiplex PCR. The sample includes some 180,000 clones, around 83% seen only once; the top ten take approximately 1.7%. The sequenced sample consisted of PBMCs. This chain links TRBV5-6 with TRBJ2-1; maybe TRBD2 (6 bases). This sequence was found in a middle-aged man in good health and CMV-seropositive. CDR3 amino acids: CASSLDLSGPYNEQFF. The CDR3 region has the DNA TGTGCCAGCAGCTTGGATTTAAGCGGGCCTTACAATGAGCAGTTCTTC.